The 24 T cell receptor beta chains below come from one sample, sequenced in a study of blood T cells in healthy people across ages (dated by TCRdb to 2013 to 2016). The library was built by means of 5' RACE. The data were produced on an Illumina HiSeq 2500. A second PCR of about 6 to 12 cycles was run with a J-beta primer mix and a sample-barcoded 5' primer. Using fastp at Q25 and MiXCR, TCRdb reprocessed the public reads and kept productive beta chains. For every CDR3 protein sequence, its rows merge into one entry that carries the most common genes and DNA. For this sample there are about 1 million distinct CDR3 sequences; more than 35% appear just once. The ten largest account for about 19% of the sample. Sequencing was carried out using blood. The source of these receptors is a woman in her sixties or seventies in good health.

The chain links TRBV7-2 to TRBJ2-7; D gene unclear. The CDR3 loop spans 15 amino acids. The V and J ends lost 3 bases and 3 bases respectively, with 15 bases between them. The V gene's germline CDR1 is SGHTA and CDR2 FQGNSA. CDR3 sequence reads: CASSLFGQTLYEQYF. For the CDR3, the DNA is TGTGCCAGCAGCTTGTTTGGGCAGACTCTCTACGAGCAGTACTTC.

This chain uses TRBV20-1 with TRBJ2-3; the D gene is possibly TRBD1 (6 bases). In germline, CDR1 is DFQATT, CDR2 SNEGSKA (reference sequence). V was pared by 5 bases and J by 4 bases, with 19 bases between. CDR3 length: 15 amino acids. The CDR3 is CSAHLSRGSSDTQYF. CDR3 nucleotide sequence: TGCAGTGCTCACCTATCTAGGGGGAGCTCAGATACGCAGTATTTT.

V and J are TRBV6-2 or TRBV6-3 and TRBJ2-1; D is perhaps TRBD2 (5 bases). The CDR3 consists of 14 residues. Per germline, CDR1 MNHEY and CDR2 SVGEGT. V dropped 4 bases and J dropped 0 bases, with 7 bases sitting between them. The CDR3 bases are TGTGCCAGCAGTTCTGACTACTCCTACAATGAGCAGTTCTTC. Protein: CASSSDYSYNEQFF.

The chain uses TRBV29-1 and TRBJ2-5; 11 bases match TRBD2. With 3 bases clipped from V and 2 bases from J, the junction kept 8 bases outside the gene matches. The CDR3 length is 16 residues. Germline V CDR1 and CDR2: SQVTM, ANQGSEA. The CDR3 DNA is TGCAGCGTTGACCGGATAGGGACTAGCGGTCAAGAGACCCAGTACTTC. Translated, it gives CSVDRIGTSGQETQYF.

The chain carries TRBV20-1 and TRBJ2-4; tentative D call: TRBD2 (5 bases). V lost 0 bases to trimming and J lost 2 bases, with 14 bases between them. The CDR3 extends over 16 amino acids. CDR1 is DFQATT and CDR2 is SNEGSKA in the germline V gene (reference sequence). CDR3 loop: CSARDMGSGTKNIQYF. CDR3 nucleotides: TGCAGTGCTAGAGATATGGGGAGTGGGACCAAAAACATTCAGTACTTC.

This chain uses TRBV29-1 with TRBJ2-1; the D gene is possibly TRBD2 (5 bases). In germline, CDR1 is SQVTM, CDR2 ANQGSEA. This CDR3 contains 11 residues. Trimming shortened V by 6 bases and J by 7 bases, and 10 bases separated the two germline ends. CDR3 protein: CSVTRGNEQFF. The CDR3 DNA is TGCAGCGTAACGCGAGGGAATGAGCAGTTCTTC.

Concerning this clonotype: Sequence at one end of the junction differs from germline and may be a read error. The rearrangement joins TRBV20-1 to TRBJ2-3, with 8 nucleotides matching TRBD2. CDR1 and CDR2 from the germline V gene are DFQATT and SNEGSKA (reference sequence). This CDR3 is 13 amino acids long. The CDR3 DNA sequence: TGCAGGGCTAGCGGGCCTTGGGGAGATACGCAGTATTTT. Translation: CRASGPWGDTQYF.

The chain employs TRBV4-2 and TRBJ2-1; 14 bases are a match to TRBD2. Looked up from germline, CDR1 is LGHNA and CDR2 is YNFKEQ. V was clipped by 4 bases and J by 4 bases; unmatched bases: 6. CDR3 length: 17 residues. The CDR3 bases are TGTGCCAGCAGCCCGTCGGGACTAGCGGGAGAGTACAATGAGCAGTTCTTC. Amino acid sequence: CASSPSGLAGEYNEQFF.

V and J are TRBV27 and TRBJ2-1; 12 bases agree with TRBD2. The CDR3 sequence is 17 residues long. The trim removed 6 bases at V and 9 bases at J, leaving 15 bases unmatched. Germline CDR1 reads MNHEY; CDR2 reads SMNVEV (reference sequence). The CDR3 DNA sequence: TGTGCCAGCAGCCTTATGACCCGGACTAGCGGGATTCGTGAGCAGTTCTTC. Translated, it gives CASSLMTRTSGIREQFF.

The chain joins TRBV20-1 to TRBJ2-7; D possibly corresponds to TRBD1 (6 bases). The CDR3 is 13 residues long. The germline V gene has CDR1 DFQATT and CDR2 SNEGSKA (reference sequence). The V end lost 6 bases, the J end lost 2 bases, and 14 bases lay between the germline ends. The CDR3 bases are TGCAGTGCGAACCTTGGACAGACCTACGAGCAGTACTTC. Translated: CSANLGQTYEQYF.

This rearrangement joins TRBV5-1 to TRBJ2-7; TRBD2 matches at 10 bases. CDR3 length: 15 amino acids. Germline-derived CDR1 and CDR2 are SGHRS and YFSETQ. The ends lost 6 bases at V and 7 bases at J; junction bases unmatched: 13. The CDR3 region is CASTRRSGRVDEQYF. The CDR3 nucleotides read TGCGCCAGCACCCGGAGGAGCGGGAGGGTCGATGAGCAGTACTTC.

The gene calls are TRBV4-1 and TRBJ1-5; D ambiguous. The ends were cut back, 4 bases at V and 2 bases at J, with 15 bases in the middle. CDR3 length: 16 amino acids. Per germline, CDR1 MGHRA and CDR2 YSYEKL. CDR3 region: CASSPIEGIGNQPQHF. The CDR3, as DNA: TGCGCCAGCAGCCCCATCGAGGGTATCGGCAATCAGCCCCAGCATTTT.

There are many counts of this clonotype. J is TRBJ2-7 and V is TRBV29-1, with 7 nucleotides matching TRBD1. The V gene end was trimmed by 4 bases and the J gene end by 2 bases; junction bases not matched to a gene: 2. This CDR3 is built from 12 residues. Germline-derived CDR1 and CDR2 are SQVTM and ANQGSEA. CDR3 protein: CSVATGAYEQYF. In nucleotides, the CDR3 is TGCAGCGTTGCAACAGGGGCCTACGAGCAGTACTTC.

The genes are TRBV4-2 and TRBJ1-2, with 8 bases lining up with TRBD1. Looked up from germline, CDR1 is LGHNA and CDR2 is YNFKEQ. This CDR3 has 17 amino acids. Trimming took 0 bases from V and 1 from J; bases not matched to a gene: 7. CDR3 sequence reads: CASSQDAGGFGNYGYTF. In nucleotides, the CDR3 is TGTGCCAGCAGCCAAGACGCAGGGGGCTTCGGTAACTATGGCTACACCTTC.

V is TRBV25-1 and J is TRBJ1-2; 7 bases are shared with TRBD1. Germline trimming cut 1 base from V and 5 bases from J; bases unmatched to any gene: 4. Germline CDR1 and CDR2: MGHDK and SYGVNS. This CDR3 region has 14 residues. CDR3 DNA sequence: TGTGCCAGCAGTGAATTGGGACAGACTTATGGCTACACCTTC. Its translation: CASSELGQTYGYTF.

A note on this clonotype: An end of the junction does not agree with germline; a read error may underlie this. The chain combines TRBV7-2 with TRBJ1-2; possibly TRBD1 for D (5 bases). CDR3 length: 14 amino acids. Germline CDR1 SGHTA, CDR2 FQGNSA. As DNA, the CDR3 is TGTACCAGCAGCCTAGGGGTCTCCTCCTATCGCTACACCTTC. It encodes CTSSLGVSSYRYTF.

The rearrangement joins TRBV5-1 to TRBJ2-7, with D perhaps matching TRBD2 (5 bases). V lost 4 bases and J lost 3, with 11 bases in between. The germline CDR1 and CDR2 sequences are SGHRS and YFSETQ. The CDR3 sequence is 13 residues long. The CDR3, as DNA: TGCGCCAGCAGCCTCCAGACTAACTACGAGCAGTACTTC. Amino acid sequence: CASSLQTNYEQYF.

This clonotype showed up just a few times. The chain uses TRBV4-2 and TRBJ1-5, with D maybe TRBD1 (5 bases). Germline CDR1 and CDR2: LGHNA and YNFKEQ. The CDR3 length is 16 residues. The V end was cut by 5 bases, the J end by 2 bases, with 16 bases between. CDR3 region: CASSASLGEGNQPQHF. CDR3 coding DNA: TGTGCCAGCAGCGCTTCGTTGGGGGAGGGCAATCAGCCCCAGCATTTT.

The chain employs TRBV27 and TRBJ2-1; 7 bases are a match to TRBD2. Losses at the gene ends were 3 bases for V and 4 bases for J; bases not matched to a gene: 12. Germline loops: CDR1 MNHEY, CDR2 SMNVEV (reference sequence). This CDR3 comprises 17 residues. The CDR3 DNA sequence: TGTGCCAGCAGTTTTTCGGCCCGGACTAGGGATTACAATGAGCAGTTCTTC. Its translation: CASSFSARTRDYNEQFF.

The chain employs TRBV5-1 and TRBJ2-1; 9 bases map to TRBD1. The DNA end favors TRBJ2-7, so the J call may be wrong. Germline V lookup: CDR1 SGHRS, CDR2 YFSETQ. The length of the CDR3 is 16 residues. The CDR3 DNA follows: TGCGCCAGCAGCTGGGCCGGGACAGGGCTGTACAATGAGCAGTACTTC. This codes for CASSWAGTGLYNEQYF.

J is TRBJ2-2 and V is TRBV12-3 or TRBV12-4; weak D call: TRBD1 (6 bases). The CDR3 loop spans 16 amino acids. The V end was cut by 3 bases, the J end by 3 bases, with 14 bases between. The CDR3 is CASSFLTGFDTGELFF. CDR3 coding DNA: TGTGCCAGCAGTTTTCTCACAGGGTTCGACACCGGGGAGCTGTTTTTT.

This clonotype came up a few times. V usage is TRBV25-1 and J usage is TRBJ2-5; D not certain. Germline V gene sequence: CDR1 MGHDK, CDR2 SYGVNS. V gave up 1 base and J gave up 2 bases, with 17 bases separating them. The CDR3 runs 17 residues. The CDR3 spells CASSESFGKALQETQYF. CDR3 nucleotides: TGTGCCAGCAGTGAATCGTTTGGTAAAGCCCTACAAGAGACCCAGTACTTC.

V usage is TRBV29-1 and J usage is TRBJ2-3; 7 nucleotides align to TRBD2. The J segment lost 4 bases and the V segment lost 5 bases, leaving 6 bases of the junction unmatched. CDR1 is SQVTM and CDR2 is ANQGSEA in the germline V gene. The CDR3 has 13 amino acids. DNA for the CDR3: TGCAGCGTTAGCCCTAGCGGTTCAGATACGCAGTATTTT. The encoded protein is CSVSPSGSDTQYF.

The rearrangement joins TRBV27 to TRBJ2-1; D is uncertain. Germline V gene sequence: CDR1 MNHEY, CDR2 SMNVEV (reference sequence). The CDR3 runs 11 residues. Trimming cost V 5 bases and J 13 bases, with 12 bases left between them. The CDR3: CASSRQQQQFF. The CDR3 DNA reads TGTGCCAGCAGTCGACAACAGCAACAGTTCTTC.